This record covers a single T cell receptor beta chain. What it binds is unknown. Sequencing used immunoSEQ multiplex PCR; TCRdb keeps in-frame clones, though not all of them. In the table there are some 2,400 clones, roughly two thirds of which are singletons. The length of the CDR3 is 13 residues. Germline assignment: CDR1 LGHNT and CDR2 FRNRAP. V was trimmed by 9 bases and J by 2 bases, leaving 14 bases between them. This record belongs to a study of STAT3 mutations in large granular lymphocyte leukemia. Broader study findings: Every T-LGLL patient had at least one immunodominant TCRbeta clonotype.

Input material: peripheral blood mononuclear cells. The rearrangement joins TRBV12-5 to TRBJ2-7; D could derive from TRBD1 or TRBD2 (5 bases each). The sequence derives from a woman between 45 and 60 years old with T-cell large granular lymphocyte leukemia. Some clones in this sample may be carry-over from other donors' samples. CDR3 loop: CASSTGTTYEQYF. CDR3 in DNA: TGTGCTAGCTCAACCGGGACGACCTACGAGCAGTACTTC.